These T cell receptor beta chains were read from a single sample in a study of blood T cell repertoires in COVID-19. This table comes from immunoSEQ multiplex PCR, and its TCRdb copy is limited to in-frame clones, with some not included. The sample holds 65,000 to 75,000 clones, about four fifths seen once. The sequencing input was peripheral blood. These receptors all stem from a woman aged 80 or older with acute or convalescent COVID-19. Both conserved end residues are part of each CDR3. Fields, in order: J gene, clone size, V gene, D gene, CDR3 DNA, CDR3 protein. A D gene is named only where the DNA matches it firmly. Clone size is stated in some rows and not others, as once, few, many or a class when expanded.

>TRBJ2-3|.|TRBV7-9|.
TGTGCCAGCAGCTCGGCAGGGTCCACAGATACGCAGTATTTT
CASSSAGSTDTQYF
>TRBJ2-1|.|TRBV7-8|.
TGTGCCAGCAGGCTTGCGGGGCCTAACTCGGGGCAGTTCTTC
CASRLAGPNSGQFF
>TRBJ2-1|.|TRBV5-1|.
TGCGCCAGCAGCTTGCAGGGTGGCTTAAGCTCCTACAATGAGCAGTTCTTC
CASSLQGGLSSYNEQFF
>TRBJ2-5|.|TRBV28|.
TGTGCCAGCAGTCGTAATGGGGGAGGAGAGACCCAGTACTTC
CASSRNGGGETQYF
>TRBJ1-4|.|TRBV19|TRBD1
TGTGCCAGTAGTGGGAACAGGGGGAGTAATGAAAAACTGTTTTTT
CASSGNRGSNEKLFF
>TRBJ1-6|few|TRBV11-2|.
TGTGCCAGCAGCTTAGATCCGGGTTGGGATTCACCCCTCCACTTT
CASSLDPGWDSPLHF
>TRBJ1-1|few|TRBV29-1|.
TGCAGCGTCCAAGTAACAGGGAAGAACACTGAAGCTTTCTTT
CSVQVTGKNTEAFF
>TRBJ2-3|.|TRBV11-1|.
TGTGCCAGCAGCTCGGGTCGGGATACGCAGTATTTT
CASSSGRDTQYF
>TRBJ2-1|.|TRBV5-1|.
TGCGCCAGCAGCGCACGAACGGGGGTAAACAATGAGCAGTTCTTC
CASSARTGVNNEQFF
>TRBJ2-4|.|TRBV9|.
TGTGCCAGCAGCGTAGGACAGGAGGCCAAAAACATTCAGTACTTC
CASSVGQEAKNIQYF
>TRBJ1-2|.|TRBV18|TRBD1
TGTGCCAGCTCACCTTCACAGGGGGCGACGGGCTACACCTTC
CASSPSQGATGYTF
>TRBJ1-1|.|TRBV5-1|.
TGCGCCAGCAGCTTGGGGAGGGGCTGGACTGAAGCTTTCTTT
CASSLGRGWTEAFF
>TRBJ2-1|.|TRBV10-3|.
TGTGCCATCAGTGAACAGGTCCACAATGAGCAGTTCTTC
CAISEQVHNEQFF
>TRBJ2-5|.|TRBV14|TRBD2
TGTGCCAGCAGCCATCTAGCGGGGAAAGAGACCCAGTACTTC
CASSHLAGKETQYF
>TRBJ2-2|.|TRBV9|TRBD1
TGTGCCAGCAGCGGTAACAGGGGTTTGGCCGGGGAGCTGTTTTTT
CASSGNRGLAGELFF
>TRBJ1-4|.|TRBV18|TRBD1
TGTGCCAGCTCCTGGACAGGGGTTAATGAAAAACTGTTTTTT
CASSWTGVNEKLFF
>TRBJ2-3|.|TRBV5-1|TRBD2
TGCGCCAGCAGCTTAGGAAATAGCGGGGGGCCTAGCACAGATACGCAGTATTTT
CASSLGNSGGPSTDTQYF
>TRBJ1-4|.|TRBV7-6|.
TGTGCCAGCAGCTTAGCGGGAGGGGCGGGTGAAAAACTGTTTTTT
CASSLAGGAGEKLFF
>TRBJ1-2|few|TRBV7-2|.
TGTGCCAGCAGCTTAGAGGGCTACAGGGTCGGCGGCTACACCTTC
CASSLEGYRVGGYTF
>TRBJ2-5|.|TRBV15|TRBD2
TGTGCCACCAGCAGAGATTCCGGGAGGGAAGAGACCCAGTACTTC
CATSRDSGREETQYF
>TRBJ2-5|.|TRBV5-1|TRBD2
TGCGCCAGCAGCTTGCCCGGTAGCGGGGGGGAGACCCAGTACTTC
CASSLPGSGGETQYF
>TRBJ2-1|.|TRBV27|.
TGTGCCAGCAGTTTATCGACGGACAGCTCCTACAATGAGCAGTTCTTC
CASSLSTDSSYNEQFF
>TRBJ2-7|once|TRBV15|TRBD2
TGTGCCACCAGCAGAGATTATAGCGGGGTCGCGGGGGAGCAGTACTTC
CATSRDYSGVAGEQYF
>TRBJ1-1|.|TRBV18|TRBD1
TGTGCCAGCTCACCTACTCAGGGGGCCACTGAAGCTTTCTTT
CASSPTQGATEAFF
>TRBJ2-1|.|TRBV7-2|TRBD1
TGTGCCAGCAGCTTCCGGACAGGGGTCTCCTACAATGAGCAGTTCTTC
CASSFRTGVSYNEQFF
>TRBJ2-1|.|TRBV7-2|TRBD2
TGTGCCAGCAGCTTAGCGCTATTTCGAGCGGGGGAGGCTGAGCAGTTCTTC
CASSLALFRAGEAEQFF
>TRBJ1-5|.|TRBV3-1/TRBV3-2|.
TGTGCCAGCAGCCAGGGGGGGCGCGGGGGCAATCAGCCCCAGCATTTT
CASSQGGRGGNQPQHF
>TRBJ2-6|.|TRBV9|.
TGTGCCAGCAGCATCCAGGGGTTCGGGGCCAACGTCCTGACTTTC
CASSIQGFGANVLTF
>TRBJ2-5|few|TRBV29-1|TRBD1
TGCAGCATTCTCGGGCAGGGGGAAGAGACCCAGTACTTC
CSILGQGEETQYF